This T cell receptor (beta chain) emerged from a study of T cells in Graves' hyperthyroidism and ophthalmopathy. The wider study: The initial diagnosis was the point when peripheral blood was collected, ahead of any treatment.

The CDR3 is 15 amino acids. Between the trimmed V and J ends, which lost 5 bases and 5 bases, there was a span of 18 bases. Germline CDR1 reads SGHAT; CDR2 reads FQDESV (reference sequence). Clinical symptoms, serum thyroxine and TRAb, thyroid ultrasound and orbital computed tomography were used for the diagnoses. TCR beta CDR3 regions were amplified from RNA transcripts. HTBI primers were employed in a first-round RT-PCR of the TCR CDR3. A single record per CDR3 protein comes from TCRdb applying MiXCR to the multiplex PCR reads. The table has under 350,000 distinct CDR3 sequences, approximately 22% seen once.

This sequence originates from a woman between 45 and 60 years old with Graves' hyperthyroidism. The rearrangement links TRBV11-1 to TRBJ2-5; D might be TRBD2 (6 bases). The sequenced material came from blood. The CDR3 coding sequence is TGTGCCAGCAGCCGGATCGGCGGGATCGGGGAGACCCAGTACTTC. It specifies CASSRIGGIGETQYF. Full variable domain (missing parts from reference TRBV11-1 and TRBJ2-5): EAEVAQSPRYKITEKSQAVAFWCDPISGHATLYWYRQILGQGPELLVQFQDESVVDDSQLPKDRFSAERLKGVDSTLKIQPAELGDSAMYLCASSRIGGIGETQYFGPGTRLLVL.